The 30 T cell receptor beta chains listed next were all sequenced from one sample in a study of control samples from healthy donors and cancer patients. TCRdb's table, derived via immunoSEQ multiplex PCR, lists solely in-frame clones and lacks some. The sample has about 120,000 clones, around 92% seen once. The sequencing input was blood. These receptors all come from a woman aged 50 to 60 in good health.

The chain has TRBV5-1 and TRBJ2-3; 8 nucleotides align to TRBD1. The length of the CDR3 is 16 residues. V shed 4 bases, J shed 0 bases, and the junction held 7 bases outside the gene matches. The germline V gene has CDR1 SGHRS and CDR2 YFSETQ. For the CDR3, the DNA is TGCGCCAGCAGCCAAGGACAGGGTTCGAGCACAGATACGCAGTATTTT. The encoded protein is CASSQGQGSSTDTQYF. The variable domain in full, with the rest retrieved from reference TRBV5-1 and TRBJ2-3, is KAGVTQTPRYLIKTRGQQVTLSCSPISGHRSVSWYQQTPGQGLQFLFEYFSETQRNKGNFPGRFSGRQFSNSRSEMNVSTLELGDSALYLCASSQGQGSSTDTQYFGPGTRLTVL.

The rearrangement links TRBV28 to TRBJ1-1; 7 bases are shared with TRBD1. Germline CDR1 reads MDHEN; CDR2 reads SYDVKM. V shed 5 bases, J shed 4 bases, and the junction held 1 base outside the gene matches. CDR3 length: 12 residues. This chain's CDR3 is CASSGQVTEAFF. In DNA, the CDR3 is TGTGCCAGCAGTGGACAGGTCACTGAAGCTTTCTTT.

The chain links TRBV27 to TRBJ1-2; 8 bases match TRBD1. The germline V gene has CDR1 MNHEY and CDR2 SMNVEV (reference sequence). CDR3 size: 14 residues. J was trimmed by 11 bases and V by 5 bases; bases with no gene match: 13. The CDR3 bases are TGTGCCAGCAGTCCGGACAGGGTTACTATCGTTTACACCTTC. Translating gives CASSPDRVTIVYTF.

The chain has TRBV25-1 and TRBJ2-5; possible D gene TRBD2, 6 bases. This CDR3 spans 15 amino acids. Trimming shortened V by 3 bases and J by 5 bases, and 16 bases separated the two germline ends. Germline-derived CDR1 and CDR2 are MGHDK and SYGVNS. The CDR3 sequence is CASSEDAGFQETQYF. The CDR3 DNA follows: TGTGCCAGCAGTGAGGATGCGGGGTTCCAGGAGACCCAGTACTTC.

The chain carries TRBV4-1 and TRBJ2-1, with 12 bases aligning to TRBD2. V trimming: 1 base; J trimming: 8 bases; junction bases outside the gene matches: 9. The CDR3 loop spans 17 amino acids. Germline lookup yields CDR1 MGHRA and CDR2 YSYEKL. CDR3 DNA: TGCGCCAGCAGCCAAGGGTTCGGACTAGCGGGATTCGATGAGCAGTTCTTC. Translating it yields CASSQGFGLAGFDEQFF.

The V call is TRBV4-1, the J call TRBJ1-2; D might be TRBD1 (6 bases). Trimming pared 7 bases from V and 2 bases from J, leaving 14 bases between. The CDR3 runs 14 residues. From germline, CDR1 is MGHRA and CDR2 YSYEKL. CDR3 sequence: CASTQGPGNYGYTF. CDR3 nucleotide sequence: TGCGCCAGCACACAGGGCCCCGGCAACTATGGCTACACCTTC.

J is TRBJ2-3 and V is TRBV6-5; D is perhaps TRBD2 (6 bases). V dropped 2 bases and J dropped 6 bases, with 15 bases sitting between them. This CDR3 spans 15 amino acids. Germline CDR1 reads MNHEY; CDR2 reads SVGAGI. The CDR3 loop is CASSYSRDSADTQYF. CDR3 bases: TGTGCCAGCAGTTACAGCCGGGACTCCGCCGATACGCAGTATTTT.

The gene calls are TRBV18 and TRBJ1-1; possibly TRBD1 for D (5 bases). Trimming removed 3 bases from V and 7 bases from J, with 12 bases in between. The CDR3 covers 13 residues. Germline values: CDR1 KGHSH, CDR2 LQKENI. In nucleotides, the CDR3 is TGTGCCAGCTCACCGCAGGGTCGCGTTGAAGCTTTCTTT. It translates to CASSPQGRVEAFF. The variable domain in full, with the rest retrieved from reference TRBV18 and TRBJ1-1, is NAGVMQNPRHLVRRRGQEARLRCSPMKGHSHVYWYRQLPEEGLKFMVYLQKENIIDESGMPKERFSAEFPKEGPSILRIQQVVRGDSAAYFCASSPQGRVEAFFGQGTRLTVV.

This rearrangement joins TRBV4-1 to TRBJ1-1, with no clear D. V was shortened by 3 bases and J by 5 bases, with 10 bases between the two germline ends. The CDR3 runs 13 residues. Germline V gene sequence: CDR1 MGHRA, CDR2 YSYEKL. For the CDR3, the DNA is TGCGCCAGCAGCCACCCCGGGCGGACTGAAGCTTTCTTT. It encodes CASSHPGRTEAFF.

The chain links TRBV28 to TRBJ2-3, with 7 bases aligning to TRBD1. Germline CDR1 reads MDHEN; CDR2 reads SYDVKM. The CDR3 extends over 14 amino acids. J gave up 6 bases and V 5 bases, and 8 bases lay outside the gene matches. CDR3 bases: TGTGCCAGCAGTCCTCGGACAGGCTGGGATACGCAGTATTTT. Amino acids: CASSPRTGWDTQYF.

The chain's CDR3 is CASSTGGAIYGYTF. The DNA for the CDR3 is TGTGCCAGCAGCACAGGGGGCGCGATCTATGGCTACACCTTC. The V call is TRBV28, the J call TRBJ1-2; 9 bases map to TRBD1. Losses at the gene ends were 6 bases for V and 4 bases for J; bases not matched to a gene: 6. The germline V gene encodes CDR1 MDHEN and CDR2 SYDVKM. This CDR3 comprises 14 residues.

J is TRBJ2-3 and V is TRBV10-3; no reliable D call. Germline V CDR1 and CDR2: ENHRY, SYGVKD. The ends were cut back, 3 bases at V and 2 bases at J, with 6 bases in the middle. The length of the CDR3 is 13 residues. The CDR3 region is CAISDPTTDTQYF. The CDR3 DNA sequence: TGTGCCATCAGTGACCCCACCACAGATACGCAGTATTTT.

This CDR3 reads CASSPSYETQYF. As DNA, the CDR3 is TGTGCCAGCAGCCCCTCATACGAGACCCAGTACTTC. The chain carries TRBV11-3 and TRBJ2-5, with D hard to call. The V end lost 5 bases, the J end lost 5 bases, and 9 bases lay between the germline ends. Germline V gene data show CDR1 as SGHNT and CDR2 as YENEEA. CDR3 size: 12 residues.

This chain links TRBV2 with TRBJ2-7; 7 bases line up with TRBD1. J was trimmed by 1 base and V by 4 bases; bases with no gene match: 4. The length of the CDR3 is 14 residues. Germline CDR1 reads SNHLY; CDR2 reads FYNNEI. DNA of the CDR3: TGTGCCAGCAGTGTTGGGACAGCTTCCTACGAGCAGTACTTC. It codes for CASSVGTASYEQYF.

This clone was seen a single time. The chain carries TRBV6-6 and TRBJ1-4; D is undetermined. Germline CDR1 MNHNY, CDR2 SVGAGI (reference sequence). Trimming shortened V by 5 bases and J by 0 bases, and 16 bases separated the two germline ends. The CDR3 is 17 residues long. The CDR3 DNA follows: TGTGCCAGCAGTCCGGACCGCCCTCCGACAACTAATGAAAAACTGTTTTTT. This codes for CASSPDRPPTTNEKLFF.

The chain recombines TRBV27 with TRBJ1-1; a weak D match, TRBD1 (5 bases). Germline CDR1 reads MNHEY; CDR2 reads SMNVEV (reference sequence). The CDR3 loop spans 14 amino acids. The germline V and J ends were trimmed by 6 bases and 0 bases, with 11 bases remaining between them. Here the CDR3 reads CASRAGQVNTEAFF. The CDR3 DNA reads as TGTGCCAGCAGGGCAGGGCAGGTGAACACTGAAGCTTTCTTT.

The chain uses TRBV6-4 and TRBJ1-2, with D possibly matching TRBD1 (5 bases). V was pared by 0 bases and J by 7 bases, with 15 bases between. The CDR3 contains 15 residues. Per germline, CDR1 MRHNA and CDR2 SNTAGT. The CDR3 bases are TGTGCCAGCAGTGACTCGGAAGAGGGGTCTAGTGGCTACACCTTC. Its protein is CASSDSEEGSSGYTF.

The V and J genes are TRBV27 and TRBJ1-6; 7 nucleotides align to TRBD1. From germline, CDR1 is MNHEY and CDR2 SMNVEV (reference sequence). Unmatched junction bases numbered 12, after V lost 3 bases and J lost 13 bases. The CDR3 contains 15 residues. CDR3 sequence reads: CASSFTGQQNLPLHF. The CDR3, as DNA: TGTGCCAGCAGTTTCACGGGACAGCAAAATCTTCCCCTCCACTTT.

This chain joins TRBV10-2 and TRBJ1-4; D not resolved. The CDR3 is made up of 13 amino acids. Per germline, CDR1 WSHSY and CDR2 SAAADI. V was pared by 4 bases and J by 5 bases, with 8 bases between. The CDR3 loop reads CASSVGVNEKLFF. The CDR3 DNA is TGCGCCAGCAGTGTTGGGGTCAATGAAAAACTGTTTTTT.

The chain is built from TRBV21-1 and TRBJ2-5; the listed D gene, TRBD2, was not tested against the DNA. TRBV21-1 is an annotated pseudogene. The CDR3 runs 20 residues. CDR3 DNA: TGTGCCAGCAGCAAGGATAATTGCGTTCGGACTTCTCCAAGCAGAGAGACCCAGTACTTC. Translation: CASSKDNCVRTSPSRETQYF.

This chain uses TRBV29-1 with TRBJ1-2; perhaps TRBD1 as D (5 bases). The CDR3 has 15 residues. V lost 3 bases and J 2 bases, leaving 16 bases between the germline ends. The germline V gene has CDR1 SQVTM and CDR2 ANQGSEA. CDR3 in amino acids: CSVDPGPPKNYGYTF. For the CDR3, the DNA is TGCAGCGTTGATCCGGGGCCGCCTAAAAACTATGGCTACACCTTC.

This rearrangement joins TRBV2 to TRBJ1-2; possibly TRBD1 for D (5 bases). The V gene's germline CDR1 is SNHLY and CDR2 FYNNEI. The CDR3 covers 14 residues. Trimming cost V 2 bases and J 4 bases, with 11 bases left between them. The CDR3 DNA sequence: TGTGCCAGCAGTGAAAGACGGGGACTCTATGGCTACACCTTC. Amino acids: CASSERRGLYGYTF. Variable domain in full (rest from reference TRBV2 and TRBJ1-2): EPEVTQTPSHQVTQMGQEVILRCVPISNHLYFYWYRQILGQKVEFLVSFYNNEISEKSEIFDDQFSVERPDGSNFTLKIRSTKLEDSAMYFCASSERRGLYGYTFGSGTRLTVV.

The V call is TRBV13, the J call TRBJ1-3; tentative D call: TRBD1 (5 bases). V dropped 3 bases and J dropped 1 base, with 16 bases sitting between them. The CDR3 covers 17 residues. Germline V gives CDR1 PRHDT, CDR2 FYEKMQ (reference sequence). CDR3 bases: TGTGCCAGCAGCTTCCTTAGCCTCGGGACGTCTGGAAACACCATATATTTT. It specifies CASSFLSLGTSGNTIYF.

V gene TRBV30 combines with J gene TRBJ1-1, with D possibly matching TRBD1 (5 bases). V lost 2 bases and J 4 bases, leaving 8 bases between the germline ends. CDR1 is GTSNPN and CDR2 is SVGIG in the germline V gene (reference sequence). This CDR3 is built from 12 residues. The CDR3 protein is CAWSPGPTEAFF. In DNA, the CDR3 is TGTGCCTGGAGTCCAGGGCCCACTGAAGCTTTCTTT.

The chain links TRBV10-2 to TRBJ2-1, with 8 positions matching TRBD2. The CDR3 extends over 13 amino acids. The V gene end was trimmed by 6 bases and the J gene end by 6 bases; junction bases not matched to a gene: 4. Looked up from germline, CDR1 is WSHSY and CDR2 is SAAADI. CDR3 DNA sequence: TGCGCCAGCAGAGCGGGAGTTTCCAATGAGCAGTTCTTC. Protein sequence: CASRAGVSNEQFF.

CDR3: CASSFTSDTQYF. The CDR3 nucleotides read TGTGCCAGCAGCTTCACCTCCGATACGCAGTATTTT. The genes are TRBV5-5 and TRBJ2-3; D is undetermined. V lost 2 bases to trimming and J lost 6 bases, with 7 bases between them. Germline assignment: CDR1 SGHKS and CDR2 YYEKEE (reference sequence). The CDR3 totals 12 residues.

The genes are TRBV6-5 and TRBJ2-3, with TRBD2 matching over 8 bases. This CDR3 contains 16 residues. The germline V gene encodes CDR1 MNHEY and CDR2 SVGAGI. The junction had 7 bases not matched to a gene; V was cut back by 0 bases and J by 5 bases. The DNA for the CDR3 is TGTGCCAGCAGTTACTCACTTAGCGGGGCGGGAGATACGCAGTATTTT. Translated: CASSYSLSGAGDTQYF.

The table lists this clone with a count of one. The V gene is TRBV27, the J gene TRBJ2-7; 13 bases line up with TRBD2. The CDR3 is made up of 15 amino acids. Germline V gives CDR1 MNHEY, CDR2 SMNVEV (reference sequence). J gave up 3 bases and V 5 bases, and 4 bases lay outside the gene matches. CDR3 coding DNA: TGTGCCAGCAGTCCTCGACTAGCGGGAGGCTACGAGCAGTACTTC. Protein sequence: CASSPRLAGGYEQYF.

The rearrangement links TRBV12-5 to TRBJ1-1; maybe TRBD1 (5 bases). Trimming took off 0 bases at V and 4 bases at J, with 12 bases between the two ends. Germline V gene sequence: CDR1 LGHNT, CDR2 FRNRAP. CDR3 size: 15 residues. The DNA of the CDR3 is TGTGCTAGTGGTTTGGTAAGCACAGGCAGCACTGAAGCTTTCTTT. This encodes CASGLVSTGSTEAFF.

The chain couples TRBV6-5 to TRBJ2-5; a weak D match, TRBD2 (5 bases). The CDR3 consists of 12 residues. Germline V gene data show CDR1 as MNHEY and CDR2 as SVGAGI. V shed 8 bases and J shed 4 bases, with 11 bases lying between them. The CDR3 here is CASSGVGETQYF. CDR3 nucleotide sequence: TGTGCCAGCTCCGGGGTCGGAGAGACCCAGTACTTC.